In its sample, the clone carrying this TCR beta chain was seen once. Using immunoSEQ multiplex PCR, the repertoire was profiled, and TCRdb retains in-frame clones only, with some absent. The data hold roughly 100,000 clones, with around 82% observed a single time. This sample was included in a study of OX40 agonist ivuxolimab in advanced cancers. Looking at the study overall: Three patients, one with hepatocellular carcinoma and two with cutaneous melanoma, responded partially.

Per germline, CDR1 SGDLS and CDR2 YYNGEE. Unmatched junction bases numbered 10, after V lost 4 bases and J lost 3 bases. The CDR3 sequence is 16 residues long. V usage is TRBV9 and J usage is TRBJ2-1; 7 bases map to TRBD1. This material consisted of CD4+ or CD8+ T cells sorted from blood, taken in a trial of the OX40 agonist ivuxolimab. This sequence originates from an adult with an advanced solid tumor such as melanoma, head and neck, liver or kidney cancer. CDR3 in amino acids: CASSRVLGGYYNEQFF. The CDR3 DNA reads TGTGCCAGCAGCAGAGTATTAGGGGGCTACTACAATGAGCAGTTCTTC.